The source of this T cell receptor (beta chain) is a study of cytomegalovirus exposure and HLA in healthy donors. Whole-study results and caveats: Common viral pathogens seemed to be connected with several of the most significant clusters, according to a later analysis. Presence/absence analyses took donor sequencing depth as roughly uniform. Follow-up analysis later connected one missense variant in DCLRE1C with trimming of TCR beta V- and J-genes.

The PCR employed 60 Vbeta primers together with 13 Jbeta primers. Method: immunoSEQ multiplex PCR; TCRdb's copy keeps in-frame clones and lacks some. Here the sample spans 130,000 to 150,000 clones, 73% being singletons. This CDR3 is built from 15 residues. Per the germline V gene, CDR1 is SGDLS and CDR2 is YYNGEE. Trimming cost V 3 bases and J 3 bases; bases outside gene matches: 8. Nominally healthy donors were sampled, though unrecorded immune exposures were likely. As concerns this clone: The antigen is undetermined.

The TCR sequence derives from a woman aged 40 to 49 in good health and CMV-seronegative. This sequence joins TRBV9 and TRBJ1-1, with 7 bases aligning to TRBD1. What was sequenced was PBMCs. The CDR3 is CASSGMTGSYTEAFF. The CDR3 nucleotides read TGTGCCAGCAGCGGAATGACAGGGTCCTACACTGAAGCTTTCTTT.